What follows are 4 T cell receptor beta chains derived from one specimen sequenced in a study of T cell responses to AZD1222 COVID-19 vaccine. TCRdb keeps only in-frame clones here, not all; method: immunoSEQ multiplex PCR. The repertoire holds about 75,000 clones, with 70% to 90% as singletons. The sequences come from peripheral blood, collected 28 days after the second dose of the MenACWY control vaccine. The receptor set was obtained from an adult who received the MenACWY meningococcal vaccine as a control.

The V and J genes are TRBV5-4 and TRBJ1-1; D gene unclear. The CDR3 extends over 16 amino acids. In germline, CDR1 is SGHNT, CDR2 YYREEE (reference sequence). Deletions cut 0 bases from V and 4 bases from J, with 16 bases between. This CDR3 is CASSLDRLEASTEAFF. CDR3 coding DNA: TGTGCCAGCAGCTTGGACCGATTAGAGGCGAGCACTGAAGCTTTCTTT.

The chain combines TRBV19 with TRBJ1-3; D ambiguous. Germline V gene lookup returns CDR1 LNHDA and CDR2 SQIVND (reference sequence). This CDR3 is built from 16 residues. V lost 1 base, J lost 3 bases, and 13 bases lay in between. The CDR3 coding sequence is TGTGCCAGTAGTATAGTCCACGAGGAGGATGGAAACACCATATATTTT. Its translation: CASSIVHEEDGNTIYF. Drawing the rest from reference TRBV19 and TRBJ1-3, the complete variable domain is DGGITQSPKYLFRKEGQNVTLSCEQNLNHDAMYWYRQDPGQGLRLIYYSQIVNDFQKGDIAEGYSVSREKKESFPLTVTSAQKNPTAFYLCASSIVHEEDGNTIYFGEGSWLTVV.

The chain combines TRBV18 with TRBJ2-3; D is unclear. Germline values: CDR1 KGHSH, CDR2 LQKENI. The CDR3 consists of 12 residues. V gave up 2 bases and J gave up 6 bases, with 6 bases separating them. The CDR3 is CASSPLSDTQYF. Written as DNA, the CDR3 is TGTGCCAGCTCACCATTGTCCGATACGCAGTATTTT.

CDR3 nucleotides: TGCGCCAGCAGCCAAGATATCAGCGGGGCCAACGTCCTGACTTTC. This translates into CASSQDISGANVLTF. This sequence joins TRBV4-3 and TRBJ2-6, with no clear D. V lost 0 bases and J 4 bases, leaving 7 bases between the germline ends. This CDR3 spans 15 amino acids. Germline CDR1 and CDR2: LGHNA and YSLEER.